The rows below give T cell receptor beta chains drawn from one sample of a study of T cell responses to AZD1222 COVID-19 vaccine. TCRdb's copy holds only in-frame clones and misses some; the assay was immunoSEQ multiplex PCR. Among 120,000 or so clones listed, roughly 91% were seen once. The specimen comprised peripheral blood, sampled on day 0 of AZD1222 vaccination. These receptors originate from an adult in good health. Each CDR3 is given with its conserved first and last residue. The order of the fields is clone size, D gene, J gene, V gene, CDR3 DNA, CDR3 protein. A D gene is named only where the DNA matches it firmly. For some rows the clone size is stated as once, few or many, or as a class when expanded; others skip it.

clone size: NA
D gene: NA
J gene: TRBJ1-2
V gene: TRBV6-2/TRBV6-3
CDR3 DNA: TGTGCCAGCAGCCGGGGAGCCCTTAACTATGGCTACACCTTC
CDR3 protein: CASSRGALNYGYTF

clone size: NA
D gene: NA
J gene: TRBJ2-2
V gene: TRBV27
CDR3 DNA: TGTGCCAGCAGCGCGGGGGCCAGTTGGACCGGGGAGCTGTTTTTT
CDR3 protein: CASSAGASWTGELFF

clone size: NA
D gene: TRBD2
J gene: TRBJ2-1
V gene: TRBV14
CDR3 DNA: TGTGCCAGCAGCCAATACGGGACTAGATTCTACAATGAGCAGTTCTTC
CDR3 protein: CASSQYGTRFYNEQFF

clone size: few
D gene: NA
J gene: TRBJ1-5
V gene: TRBV27
CDR3 DNA: TGTGCCAGCAGTTTATTGGGGGGGGATCAGCCCCAGCATTTT
CDR3 protein: CASSLLGGDQPQHF

clone size: NA
D gene: TRBD1
J gene: TRBJ2-7
V gene: TRBV6-2/TRBV6-3
CDR3 DNA: TGTGCCAGCAGCCGGACAGGGACAGCTAACCCAACTCACTACGAGCAGTACTTC
CDR3 protein: CASSRTGTANPTHYEQYF

clone size: NA
D gene: NA
J gene: TRBJ1-5
V gene: TRBV7-8
CDR3 DNA: TGTGCCAGCAGCCGGCGACGTGAGCCCCAGCATTTT
CDR3 protein: CASSRRREPQHF

clone size: NA
D gene: TRBD2
J gene: TRBJ2-7
V gene: TRBV30
CDR3 DNA: TGTGCCTGGGACCGGGGGACTAGCGGGAGGCCGGACCCCTACGAGCAGTACTTC
CDR3 protein: CAWDRGTSGRPDPYEQYF

clone size: NA
D gene: NA
J gene: TRBJ1-5
V gene: TRBV11-2
CDR3 DNA: TGTGCCAGCAGCTCCAGGGGCCCGCATCAGCCCCAGCATTTT
CDR3 protein: CASSSRGPHQPQHF

clone size: NA
D gene: NA
J gene: TRBJ1-4
V gene: TRBV7-2
CDR3 DNA: TGTGCCAGCAGCTTTTCCCGCGGGGGGTTGGGAAAACTGTTTTTT
CDR3 protein: CASSFSRGGLGKLFF

clone size: NA
D gene: NA
J gene: TRBJ1-2
V gene: TRBV6-5
CDR3 DNA: TGTGCCAGCAGAAAATACGGCTACACCTTC
CDR3 protein: CASRKYGYTF

clone size: NA
D gene: TRBD1
J gene: TRBJ1-6
V gene: TRBV7-6
CDR3 DNA: TGTGCCAGCAGCCGTAACAGGGGTGAGAATTCACCCCTCCACTTT
CDR3 protein: CASSRNRGENSPLHF

clone size: NA
D gene: NA
J gene: TRBJ2-7
V gene: TRBV7-2
CDR3 DNA: TGTGCCAGCAGCTACGGGGTATCCTACGAGCAGTACTTC
CDR3 protein: CASSYGVSYEQYF

clone size: few
D gene: TRBD2
J gene: TRBJ2-7
V gene: TRBV5-1
CDR3 DNA: TGCGCCAGCAGCCCGGGAGGGACATCCCCTCAATCCTACGAGCAGTACTTC
CDR3 protein: CASSPGGTSPQSYEQYF

clone size: NA
D gene: NA
J gene: TRBJ1-1
V gene: TRBV28
CDR3 DNA: TGTGCCAGCAGTTCCGTGACTCAGGGTTACACTGAAGCTTTCTTT
CDR3 protein: CASSSVTQGYTEAFF

clone size: NA
D gene: TRBD1
J gene: TRBJ2-2
V gene: TRBV10-3
CDR3 DNA: TGTGCCATCGACAGGGACGGCGCCGGGGAGCTGTTTTTT
CDR3 protein: CAIDRDGAGELFF

clone size: NA
D gene: TRBD1
J gene: TRBJ1-2
V gene: TRBV15
CDR3 DNA: TGTGCCACCAGCAGAGCACAGGGGCTGACATATGGCTACACCTTC
CDR3 protein: CATSRAQGLTYGYTF

clone size: NA
D gene: TRBD2
J gene: TRBJ2-1
V gene: TRBV11-3
CDR3 DNA: TGTGCCAGCAGCTTGGGGGGGGGAACCTACAATGAGCAGTTCTTC
CDR3 protein: CASSLGGGTYNEQFF

clone size: NA
D gene: NA
J gene: TRBJ1-2
V gene: TRBV3-1/TRBV3-2
CDR3 DNA: TGTGCCAGCAGCCAAGTAATGACCAGGGGACACTATGGCTACACCTTC
CDR3 protein: CASSQVMTRGHYGYTF

clone size: once
D gene: TRBD1
J gene: TRBJ2-2
V gene: TRBV6-4
CDR3 DNA: TGTGCCAGCAGTGCGAACAGGGGGGCTAACACCGGGGAGCTGTTTTTT
CDR3 protein: CASSANRGANTGELFF

clone size: NA
D gene: TRBD1
J gene: TRBJ1-4
V gene: TRBV19
CDR3 DNA: TGTGCCAGTAGTATGGGCAGGGGGTACGAAAAACTGTTTTTT
CDR3 protein: CASSMGRGYEKLFF

clone size: NA
D gene: NA
J gene: TRBJ2-7
V gene: TRBV6-5
CDR3 DNA: TGTGCCAGCAGTTACTCGCGATTCTACGAGCAGTACTTC
CDR3 protein: CASSYSRFYEQYF

clone size: once
D gene: NA
J gene: TRBJ1-4
V gene: TRBV4-2
CDR3 DNA: TGTGCCAGCAGCCAAGACAGGGGTAATGAAAAACTGTTTTTT
CDR3 protein: CASSQDRGNEKLFF

clone size: NA
D gene: TRBD1
J gene: TRBJ1-2
V gene: TRBV6-5
CDR3 DNA: TGTGCCAGCAGTTACCTGGCAGGGGGCAACTATGGCTACACCTTC
CDR3 protein: CASSYLAGGNYGYTF

clone size: NA
D gene: NA
J gene: TRBJ1-2
V gene: TRBV28
CDR3 DNA: TGTGCCAGCAGTTCCCCGGATTATGGCTACACCTTC
CDR3 protein: CASSSPDYGYTF

clone size: NA
D gene: NA
J gene: TRBJ2-1
V gene: TRBV19
CDR3 DNA: TGTGCCAGTAGTATAGATCAAGGGTTTGAGCAGTTCTTC
CDR3 protein: CASSIDQGFEQFF

clone size: once
D gene: TRBD1
J gene: TRBJ1-1
V gene: TRBV5-1
CDR3 DNA: TGCGCCAGCAGCCCCACGACAGGGCGAGCCACTGAAGCTTTCTTT
CDR3 protein: CASSPTTGRATEAFF

clone size: NA
D gene: TRBD1
J gene: TRBJ1-2
V gene: TRBV6-5
CDR3 DNA: TGTGGTAGACAGGGGCAGTCAATAAACTATGGCTACACCTTC
CDR3 protein: CGRQGQSINYGYTF

clone size: NA
D gene: TRBD1
J gene: TRBJ2-3
V gene: TRBV9
CDR3 DNA: TGTGCCAGCAGCGTAGGCAGGGGGCCCGAAGATACGCAGTATTTT
CDR3 protein: CASSVGRGPEDTQYF

clone size: NA
D gene: NA
J gene: TRBJ2-5
V gene: TRBV24-1
CDR3 DNA: TGTGCCACCAGTGATTTGGGGGACGACCAAGAGACCCAGTACTTC
CDR3 protein: CATSDLGDDQETQYF

clone size: NA
D gene: NA
J gene: TRBJ1-6
V gene: TRBV28
CDR3 DNA: TGTGCCAGCAGTTTCGTCGGGAGCCTTAGGGGGTCACCCCTCCACTTT
CDR3 protein: CASSFVGSLRGSPLHF

clone size: NA
D gene: NA
J gene: TRBJ1-2
V gene: TRBV19
CDR3 DNA: TGTGCCAGTAGACAGTTTAACTATGGCTACACCTTC
CDR3 protein: CASRQFNYGYTF

clone size: NA
D gene: NA
J gene: TRBJ2-7
V gene: TRBV27
CDR3 DNA: TGTGCCAGCAGGGCCGGGGACGAGCAGTACTTC
CDR3 protein: CASRAGDEQYF

clone size: NA
D gene: NA
J gene: TRBJ1-4
V gene: TRBV5-5
CDR3 DNA: TGTGCCAGCAGCTTGAATAACCGGGAAAAACTGTTTTTT
CDR3 protein: CASSLNNREKLFF

clone size: NA
D gene: NA
J gene: TRBJ1-5
V gene: TRBV2
CDR3 DNA: TGTGCCAGCAGTGGGGGGCAGGACAATCAGCCCCAGCATTTT
CDR3 protein: CASSGGQDNQPQHF

clone size: NA
D gene: TRBD2
J gene: TRBJ2-4
V gene: TRBV9
CDR3 DNA: TGTGCCAGCAGCGTGGGACTAGCGGAAAACATTCAGTACTTC
CDR3 protein: CASSVGLAENIQYF

clone size: NA
D gene: NA
J gene: TRBJ1-6
V gene: TRBV3-1/TRBV3-2
CDR3 DNA: TGTGCCAGCAGCCAAGCACTAAATTCACCCCTCCACTTT
CDR3 protein: CASSQALNSPLHF

clone size: NA
D gene: TRBD1
J gene: TRBJ1-2
V gene: TRBV9
CDR3 DNA: TGTGCCAGCAGCTTAGGACAGGGGGGCTACACCTTC
CDR3 protein: CASSLGQGGYTF

clone size: NA
D gene: TRBD1
J gene: TRBJ1-2
V gene: TRBV9
CDR3 DNA: TGTGCCAGCAGCGCCCGGGACAGGGGATCCTATGGCTACACCTTC
CDR3 protein: CASSARDRGSYGYTF

clone size: once
D gene: NA
J gene: TRBJ1-1
V gene: TRBV13
CDR3 DNA: TGTGCCAGCAGCTACAGGGAAGGTACTGAAGCTTTCTTT
CDR3 protein: CASSYREGTEAFF

clone size: NA
D gene: TRBD2
J gene: TRBJ2-1
V gene: TRBV28
CDR3 DNA: TGTGCCAGCACAAGAGCGGGACTAGCGGGATGGTGGGAGCAGTTCTTC
CDR3 protein: CASTRAGLAGWWEQFF

clone size: NA
D gene: NA
J gene: TRBJ1-1
V gene: TRBV7-8
CDR3 DNA: TGTGCCAGCAGCTTAAGTCCTGGGGGGGTCACTGAAGCTTTCTTT
CDR3 protein: CASSLSPGGVTEAFF

clone size: NA
D gene: NA
J gene: TRBJ2-1
V gene: TRBV6-5
CDR3 DNA: TGTGCCAGCAGCCTCCGGCCGGGGGCCAGGGATGAGCAGTTCTTC
CDR3 protein: CASSLRPGARDEQFF

clone size: NA
D gene: NA
J gene: TRBJ2-7
V gene: TRBV3-1/TRBV3-2
CDR3 DNA: TGTGCCAGCAGCCAAGACCGGATGCCGAGAAGAGGGATCGGGACACTCGCCTACGAGCAGTACTTC
CDR3 protein: CASSQDRMPRRGIGTLAYEQYF

clone size: NA
D gene: TRBD1
J gene: TRBJ1-5
V gene: TRBV6-5
CDR3 DNA: TGTGCCAGCAGTACAGGGGGCCCGGATCAGCCCCAGCATTTT
CDR3 protein: CASSTGGPDQPQHF

clone size: few
D gene: TRBD2
J gene: TRBJ2-1
V gene: TRBV24-1
CDR3 DNA: TGTGCCACCAGTGATTTAAAGCCTAGCGGAGACCATGAGCAGTTCTTC
CDR3 protein: CATSDLKPSGDHEQFF

clone size: NA
D gene: NA
J gene: TRBJ2-2
V gene: TRBV11-2
CDR3 DNA: TGTGCCAGCAGCTTATTTTCGGGGGTGGCCGGGGAGCTGTTTTTT
CDR3 protein: CASSLFSGVAGELFF

clone size: NA
D gene: NA
J gene: TRBJ1-3
V gene: TRBV6-1
CDR3 DNA: TGTGCCAGCAGTCAAGGCCTACAGGGCTCTGGAAACACCATATATTTT
CDR3 protein: CASSQGLQGSGNTIYF

clone size: NA
D gene: TRBD1
J gene: TRBJ1-6
V gene: TRBV27
CDR3 DNA: TGTGCCAGCAGGACGGACAGGTCTTTTAATTCACCCCTCCACTTT
CDR3 protein: CASRTDRSFNSPLHF

clone size: NA
D gene: TRBD2
J gene: TRBJ2-2
V gene: TRBV11-3
CDR3 DNA: TGTGCCAGCAAGCGGGGGCTCACCGGGGAGCTGTTTTTT
CDR3 protein: CASKRGLTGELFF

clone size: NA
D gene: NA
J gene: TRBJ2-3
V gene: TRBV7-3
CDR3 DNA: TGTGCCAGCAGCTTCGGTGCGGGGCCTACAGATACGCAGTATTTT
CDR3 protein: CASSFGAGPTDTQYF

clone size: NA
D gene: NA
J gene: TRBJ1-1
V gene: TRBV27
CDR3 DNA: TGTGCCAGCAGTTTACGGGGCGAAAGAACTGAAGCTTTCTTT
CDR3 protein: CASSLRGERTEAFF

clone size: NA
D gene: NA
J gene: TRBJ2-1
V gene: TRBV7-9
CDR3 DNA: TGTGCCAGCAGCTTGGGTAGGACTTCCTTAACCTACAATGAGCAGTTCTTC
CDR3 protein: CASSLGRTSLTYNEQFF

clone size: once
D gene: NA
J gene: TRBJ2-5
V gene: TRBV19
CDR3 DNA: TGTGCCAGTAGTATAGTTGGTAGACAAGAGACCCAGTACTTC
CDR3 protein: CASSIVGRQETQYF

clone size: NA
D gene: NA
J gene: TRBJ2-7
V gene: TRBV7-9
CDR3 DNA: TGTGCCAGCAGCTCCCGGGGCCTTTACGAGCAGTACTTC
CDR3 protein: CASSSRGLYEQYF

clone size: NA
D gene: NA
J gene: TRBJ1-4
V gene: TRBV11-2
CDR3 DNA: TGTGCCAGCAGCTTAGATTCGGGTTACGCAACTAATGAAAAACTGTTTTTT
CDR3 protein: CASSLDSGYATNEKLFF